This record covers a single T cell receptor (beta chain). Clones were sequenced by immunoSEQ multiplex PCR, and TCRdb holds only the in-frame ones, with some missing. The sample has 200,000 to 250,000 clones; approximately 90% are singletons. Losses at the gene ends were 5 bases for V and 4 bases for J; bases not matched to a gene: 13. CDR3 length equals 16 residues. The germline gives CDR1 SEHNR, CDR2 FQNEAQ (reference sequence). Cohorts were based on clinical histories the participants reported. The sample originates from a study of blood T cell repertoires in COVID-19. The V gene is TRBV7-9, the J gene TRBJ2-7; 8 bases are shared with TRBD1. The TCR sequence derives from a man between 18 and 29 years old with acute COVID-19. What was sequenced was PBMCs or T cells enriched from blood (not recorded which). In nucleotides, the CDR3 is TGTGCCAGCAGCCATGGGACAGGAAGGGGAATTTACGAGCAGTACTTC. Its translation: CASSHGTGRGIYEQYF.